Presented here are 8 T cell receptor beta chains from one specimen sequenced in a study of blood T cell repertoires in COVID-19. The assay was immunoSEQ multiplex PCR, and TCRdb's table has in-frame clones only and misses some. The sample holds roughly 300,000 clones, about 89% seen once. The sample was peripheral blood. These receptors were collected from a woman aged 40 to 50 who had recovered from COVID-19.

The chain carries TRBV9 and TRBJ2-5; 10 bases fit TRBD2. V was clipped by 3 bases and J by 5 bases; unmatched bases: 10. This CDR3 has 16 amino acids. Germline V gene data show CDR1 as SGDLS and CDR2 as YYNGEE. The CDR3 nucleotides are TGTGCCAGCAGCGCCCACCCCCTAGCGGGGGACGAGACCCAGTACTTC. Translation gives CASSAHPLAGDETQYF.

The chain carries TRBV5-4 and TRBJ1-2; a weak D match, TRBD1 (6 bases). Trimming stripped 1 base from V and 8 bases from J, with 21 bases between. Per germline, CDR1 SGHNT and CDR2 YYREEE (reference sequence). This CDR3 has 16 residues. CDR3 sequence reads: CASSLIAGAEPYGYTF. CDR3 DNA: TGTGCCAGCAGCTTGATTGCAGGGGCCGAGCCATACGGCTACACCTTC.

The V gene is TRBV14, the J gene TRBJ1-1; D is unresolved. CDR3 length: 17 residues. Trimming pared 2 bases from V and 3 bases from J, leaving 19 bases between. Per germline, CDR1 SGHDN and CDR2 FVKESK. The CDR3: CASSQSSGAWVDTEAFF. CDR3 bases: TGTGCCAGCAGCCAATCTTCCGGAGCCTGGGTCGACACTGAAGCTTTCTTT.

The chain joins TRBV5-6 to TRBJ1-2; D is unresolved. The CDR3 sequence is 13 residues long. The ends were cut back, 4 bases at V and 2 bases at J, with 9 bases in the middle. Germline V CDR1 and CDR2: SGHDT, YYEEEE. The chain's CDR3 is CASSPGENYGYTF. The CDR3 nucleotides read TGTGCCAGCAGCCCCGGGGAGAACTATGGCTACACCTTC.

V gene TRBV24-1 combines with J gene TRBJ2-2, with D perhaps matching TRBD1 (6 bases). CDR3 size: 18 residues. Germline assignment: CDR1 KGHDR and CDR2 SFDVKD. V dropped 4 bases and J dropped 0 bases, with 17 bases sitting between them. CDR3 amino acids: CATSDPRQGSANTGELFF. DNA for the CDR3: TGTGCCACCAGTGACCCCCGGCAGGGGAGTGCGAACACCGGGGAGCTGTTTTTT.

This clone was counted between two and nine times. The rearrangement joins TRBV5-8 to TRBJ2-5; perhaps TRBD2 as D (5 bases). The CDR3 contains 15 residues. Deletions cut 3 bases from V and 1 base from J, with 13 bases between. Germline assignment: CDR1 SGHTS and CDR2 YDEGEE. The CDR3 loop is CASSSGYHLQETQYF. The CDR3 DNA reads TGTGCCAGCAGCTCGGGGTACCACCTCCAAGAGACCCAGTACTTC.

This clone was seen more than once but under ten times. The chain employs TRBV6-5 and TRBJ2-7, with TRBD1 matching 9 bases. CDR1 is MNHEY, CDR2 SVGAGI, per germline. Trimming removed 5 bases from V and 3 bases from J; junction bases left unmatched: 2. The CDR3 spans 13 residues. The CDR3, as DNA: TGTGCCAGCAGTCGACAGGGGGACTACGAGCAGTACTTC. This gives the protein CASSRQGDYEQYF.

The J gene is TRBJ2-1, the V gene TRBV29-1, with D tentatively TRBD1 (5 bases). Trimming stripped 4 bases from V and 4 bases from J, with 17 bases between. Germline V lookup: CDR1 SQVTM, CDR2 ANQGSEA. This CDR3 is built from 15 residues. The CDR3: CSVASPLRGYNEQFF. Written as DNA, the CDR3 is TGCAGCGTTGCATCGCCGTTAAGGGGTTACAATGAGCAGTTCTTC.